This is a list of T cell receptor beta chains from one sample in a study of memory CD4+ T cells and cytomegalovirus serostatus. Produced via immunoSEQ multiplex PCR; TCRdb's table is partial and in-frame only. The sample has around 30,000 clones; 65% to 80% are singletons. Sequences were obtained from memory CD4+ T cells from blood. The receptor source for this set is an adult in good health and CMV-seronegative. Some clones in this sample may be carry-over from other donors' samples. Both conserved end residues are part of each CDR3. A D gene is named only where the DNA matches it firmly. Clone size appears in some rows only: once, few, many, or a class for an expanded clone.

clone_size: .
v_call: TRBV29-1
d_call: .
j_call: TRBJ1-3
cdr3_aa: CSVLGTGDRRDTIYF
cdr3_nt: TGCAGCGTCCTCGGGACGGGCGACCGGAGGGACACCATATATTTT

clone_size: once
v_call: TRBV5-6
d_call: TRBD1
j_call: TRBJ2-6
cdr3_aa: CASSVGTGDGANVLTF
cdr3_nt: TGTGCCAGCAGCGTCGGGACAGGGGACGGGGCCAACGTCCTGACTTTC

clone_size: .
v_call: TRBV27
d_call: .
j_call: TRBJ1-1
cdr3_aa: CASSLFQDTVTEAFF
cdr3_nt: TGTGCCAGCAGTTTATTCCAGGACACTGTCACTGAAGCTTTCTTT

clone_size: .
v_call: TRBV10-3
d_call: .
j_call: TRBJ1-2
cdr3_aa: CAISLDGTTYGYTF
cdr3_nt: TGTGCCATCAGTCTTGACGGGACAACCTATGGCTACACCTTC

clone_size: .
v_call: TRBV19
d_call: .
j_call: TRBJ1-2
cdr3_aa: CASSSRPHYGYTF
cdr3_nt: TGTGCCAGTAGTTCCCGGCCTCACTATGGCTACACCTTC

clone_size: few
v_call: TRBV7-7
d_call: .
j_call: TRBJ2-7
cdr3_aa: CASSLALRYEQYF
cdr3_nt: TGTGCTAGCAGCTTAGCCCTCAGATACGAGCAGTACTTC

clone_size: .
v_call: TRBV18
d_call: TRBD1
j_call: TRBJ2-2
cdr3_aa: CASSPYSVTGGRTGELFF
cdr3_nt: TGTGCCAGCTCACCCTACAGTGTAACAGGGGGACGCACCGGGGAGCTGTTTTTT

clone_size: .
v_call: TRBV7-2
d_call: .
j_call: TRBJ1-3
cdr3_aa: CASSPGAGNTIYF
cdr3_nt: TGTGCCAGCAGCCCGGGGGCTGGAAACACCATATATTTT

clone_size: .
v_call: TRBV30
d_call: .
j_call: TRBJ2-7
cdr3_aa: CAWAPTGFGYEQYF
cdr3_nt: TGTGCCTGGGCTCCCACAGGGTTCGGGTACGAGCAGTACTTC

clone_size: .
v_call: TRBV18
d_call: .
j_call: TRBJ2-2
cdr3_aa: CASSPLGNTGELFF
cdr3_nt: TGTGCCAGCTCACCTTTGGGAAACACCGGGGAGCTGTTTTTT

clone_size: .
v_call: TRBV6-1
d_call: .
j_call: TRBJ2-7
cdr3_aa: CAIRKIQGYEQYF
cdr3_nt: TGTGCCATCAGGAAAATACAGGGCTACGAGCAGTACTTC

clone_size: .
v_call: TRBV18
d_call: .
j_call: TRBJ2-7
cdr3_aa: CASSERQYEQYF
cdr3_nt: TGTGCCAGCTCAGAGCGACAGTACGAGCAGTACTTC

clone_size: .
v_call: TRBV28
d_call: TRBD1
j_call: TRBJ1-2
cdr3_aa: CASSLGTGDGYTF
cdr3_nt: TGTGCCAGCAGCTTAGGGACAGGGGATGGCTACACCTTC

clone_size: .
v_call: TRBV19
d_call: TRBD2
j_call: TRBJ2-3
cdr3_aa: CASSPPRLAGGRDTQYF
cdr3_nt: TGTGCCAGTAGTCCCCCCAGGCTAGCGGGGGGCAGAGATACGCAGTATTTT

clone_size: .
v_call: TRBV19
d_call: .
j_call: TRBJ1-2
cdr3_aa: CATEVGGGQFYGYTF
cdr3_nt: TGTGCCACGGAAGTCGGGGGTGGACAGTTCTATGGCTACACCTTC

clone_size: .
v_call: TRBV30
d_call: .
j_call: TRBJ1-1
cdr3_aa: CAWSRRAFEAFF
cdr3_nt: TGTGCCTGGAGCCGAAGGGCGTTCGAAGCTTTCTTT

clone_size: .
v_call: TRBV27
d_call: .
j_call: TRBJ2-5
cdr3_aa: CASSQTGDSRKETQYF
cdr3_nt: TGTGCCAGCAGTCAAACGGGGGACAGTCGAAAGGAGACCCAGTACTTC

clone_size: .
v_call: TRBV10-3
d_call: TRBD2
j_call: TRBJ2-3
cdr3_aa: CAISEGLGRDTQYF
cdr3_nt: TGTGCCATCAGTGAGGGACTAGGCAGGGATACGCAGTATTTT

clone_size: .
v_call: TRBV6-1
d_call: TRBD2
j_call: TRBJ2-7
cdr3_aa: CASSRLAGGSYEQYF
cdr3_nt: TGTGCCAGCAGTCGCCTAGCGGGGGGGTCCTACGAGCAGTACTTC

clone_size: .
v_call: TRBV11-2
d_call: TRBD1
j_call: TRBJ1-2
cdr3_aa: CASSSHRGATYGYTF
cdr3_nt: TGTGCCAGCAGCTCCCACAGGGGGGCAACCTATGGCTACACCTTC

clone_size: .
v_call: TRBV18
d_call: TRBD1
j_call: TRBJ1-2
cdr3_aa: CASSQSGQGTYGYTF
cdr3_nt: TGTGCCAGCTCACAATCGGGACAGGGGACTTATGGCTACACCTTC

clone_size: .
v_call: TRBV4-3
d_call: .
j_call: TRBJ2-2
cdr3_aa: CASSQEVGANTGELFF
cdr3_nt: TGCGCCAGCAGCCAAGAGGTGGGGGCGAACACCGGGGAGCTGTTTTTT

clone_size: .
v_call: TRBV19
d_call: TRBD1
j_call: TRBJ1-5
cdr3_aa: CASGGTGGGQPQHF
cdr3_nt: TGTGCCAGCGGCGGGACAGGGGGTGGTCAGCCCCAGCATTTT

clone_size: .
v_call: TRBV6-1
d_call: .
j_call: TRBJ2-1
cdr3_aa: CASSDIGPPNEQFF
cdr3_nt: TGTGCCAGCAGTGATATAGGGCCCCCCAATGAGCAGTTCTTC

clone_size: .
v_call: TRBV6-5
d_call: TRBD1
j_call: TRBJ1-5
cdr3_aa: CASSWGQGNQPQHF
cdr3_nt: TGTGCCAGCAGTTGGGGACAGGGAAATCAGCCCCAGCATTTT

clone_size: .
v_call: TRBV5-4
d_call: TRBD2
j_call: TRBJ2-1
cdr3_aa: CASSPAGGINNEQFF
cdr3_nt: TGTGCCAGCAGCCCCGCGGGGGGGATCAACAATGAGCAGTTCTTC

clone_size: .
v_call: TRBV10-1
d_call: TRBD1
j_call: TRBJ2-3
cdr3_aa: CASGQGGGTDTQYF
cdr3_nt: TGCGCCAGCGGACAGGGCGGCGGCACAGATACGCAGTATTTT

clone_size: few
v_call: TRBV4-2
d_call: .
j_call: TRBJ1-6
cdr3_aa: CASSQDGGANSPLHF
cdr3_nt: TGTGCCAGCAGCCAAGATGGGGGGGCTAATTCACCCCTCCACTTT

clone_size: few
v_call: TRBV7-9
d_call: TRBD1
j_call: TRBJ1-1
cdr3_aa: CASSLQGASEAFF
cdr3_nt: TGTGCCAGCAGCCTACAGGGGGCGTCTGAAGCTTTCTTT

clone_size: .
v_call: TRBV27
d_call: .
j_call: TRBJ2-2
cdr3_aa: CASCPDRHTGELFF
cdr3_nt: TGTGCCAGCTGCCCGGACAGACACACCGGGGAGCTGTTTTTT

clone_size: .
v_call: TRBV7-2
d_call: TRBD1
j_call: TRBJ2-7
cdr3_aa: CASSSRDRAAYEQYF
cdr3_nt: TGTGCCAGCAGCTCAAGGGACAGGGCTGCCTACGAGCAGTACTTC